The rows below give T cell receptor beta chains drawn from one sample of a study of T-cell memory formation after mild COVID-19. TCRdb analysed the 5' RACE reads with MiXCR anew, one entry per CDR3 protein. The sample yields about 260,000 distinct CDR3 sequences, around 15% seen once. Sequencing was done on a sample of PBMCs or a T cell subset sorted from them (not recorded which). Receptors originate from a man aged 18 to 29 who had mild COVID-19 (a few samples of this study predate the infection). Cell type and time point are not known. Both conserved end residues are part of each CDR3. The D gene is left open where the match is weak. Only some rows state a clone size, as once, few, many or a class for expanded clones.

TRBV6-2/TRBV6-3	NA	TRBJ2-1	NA	CASSYRGQWEQFF	TGTGCCAGCAGTTACCGGGGCCAATGGGAGCAGTTCTTC
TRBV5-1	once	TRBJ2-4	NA	CASSLEGSIAKNIQYF	TGCGCCAGCAGCTTGGAGGGCTCCATAGCCAAAAACATTCAGTACTTC
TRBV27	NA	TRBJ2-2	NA	CASTLGAGATGELFF	TGTGCCAGCACCCTAGGGGCAGGGGCCACCGGGGAGCTGTTTTTT
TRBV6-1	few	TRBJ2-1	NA	CASCPGTPAEQFF	TGTGCCAGCTGCCCAGGGACTCCCGCTGAGCAGTTCTTC
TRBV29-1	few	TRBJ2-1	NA	CSVRGRLYNEQFF	TGCAGCGTTCGGGGGCGTCTCTACAATGAGCAGTTCTTC
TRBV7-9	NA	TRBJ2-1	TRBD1	CASSKPGQVYNEQFF	TGTGCCAGCAGTAAACCGGGACAGGTATACAATGAGCAGTTCTTC
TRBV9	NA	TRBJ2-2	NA	CASSVADDGTGELFF	TGTGCCAGCAGCGTAGCGGATGACGGGACCGGGGAGCTGTTTTTT
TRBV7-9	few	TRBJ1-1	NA	CASSFPGARTEAFF	TGTGCCAGCAGCTTTCCGGGGGCAAGGACTGAAGCTTTCTTT
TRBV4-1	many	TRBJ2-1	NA	CASSQVIRDEQFF	TGCGCCAGCAGCCAAGTCATACGGGACGAGCAGTTCTTC
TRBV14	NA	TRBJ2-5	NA	CASSQGLLPPETQYF	TGTGCCAGCAGCCAAGGACTCCTACCCCCAGAGACCCAGTACTTC
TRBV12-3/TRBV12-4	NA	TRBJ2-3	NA	CASSSGTLAFTDTQYF	TGTGCCAGCAGTTCCGGGACACTGGCCTTCACAGATACGCAGTATTTT
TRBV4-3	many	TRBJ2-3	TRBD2	CASSSSGGTDTQYF	TGCGCCAGCAGCTCAAGCGGGGGAACAGATACGCAGTATTTT
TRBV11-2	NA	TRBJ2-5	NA	CASSLVLGETQYF	TGTGCCAGCAGCTTAGTTTTAGGGGAGACCCAGTACTTC
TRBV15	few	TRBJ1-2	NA	CATSRTGYIGYTF	TGTGCCACCAGCAGGACAGGTTATATAGGCTACACCTTC
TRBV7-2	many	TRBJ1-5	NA	CASSLALQQPQHF	TGTGCCAGCAGCTTAGCGCTGCAACAGCCCCAGCATTTT
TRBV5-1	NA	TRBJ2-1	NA	CASSLDASSYNEQFF	TGCGCCAGCAGCTTGGACGCGAGCTCCTACAATGAGCAGTTCTTC
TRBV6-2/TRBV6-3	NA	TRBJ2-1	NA	CASSLGRLKPNEQFF	TGTGCCAGCAGCTTGGGACGCCTGAAGCCGAATGAGCAGTTCTTC
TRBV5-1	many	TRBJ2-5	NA	CASSLGDPETQYF	TGCGCCAGCAGCTTGGGCGACCCGGAGACCCAGTACTTC
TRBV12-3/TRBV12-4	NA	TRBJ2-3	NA	CASSGGSSDTQYF	TGTGCCAGCAGTGGAGGCTCGTCAGATACGCAGTATTTT
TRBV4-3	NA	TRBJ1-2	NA	CASSQDPYRDYYGYTF	TGCGCCAGCAGCCAAGATCCGTACAGGGACTACTATGGCTACACCTTC
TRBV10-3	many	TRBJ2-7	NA	CAISLKGQDYEQYF	TGTGCCATCAGCCTGAAGGGACAAGACTACGAGCAGTACTTC
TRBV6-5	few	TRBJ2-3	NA	CASSPTTGASTDTQYF	TGTGCCAGCAGTCCGACGACTGGAGCTAGCACAGATACGCAGTATTTT
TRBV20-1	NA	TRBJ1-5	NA	CSARSGLNQPQHF	TGCAGTGCTAGATCCGGTTTGAATCAGCCCCAGCATTTT
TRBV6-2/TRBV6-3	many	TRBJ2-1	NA	CASSSRDYNEQFF	TGTGCCAGCAGTTCACGGGACTACAATGAGCAGTTCTTC
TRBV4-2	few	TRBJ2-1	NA	CASSQRGGLSSYNEQFF	TGTGCCAGCAGCCAACGGGGCGGGCTCAGCTCCTACAATGAGCAGTTCTTC
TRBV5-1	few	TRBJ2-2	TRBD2	CASSPGLAGHGELFF	TGCGCCAGCAGCCCGGGACTAGCGGGGCACGGGGAGCTGTTTTTT
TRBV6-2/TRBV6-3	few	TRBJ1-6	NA	CASGRHKGNSPLHF	TGTGCCAGCGGTAGACACAAGGGAAATTCACCCCTCCACTTT
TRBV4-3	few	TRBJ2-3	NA	CASSPSGAHGTQYF	TGCGCCAGCTCCCCCTCCGGGGCCCACGGTACGCAGTATTTT
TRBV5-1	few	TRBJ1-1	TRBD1	CASHSTGTGNTEAFF	TGCGCCAGCCATTCGACAGGGACCGGGAACACTGAAGCTTTCTTT
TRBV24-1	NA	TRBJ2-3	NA	CATSVAQDPYTQYF	TGTGCCACCAGTGTCGCCCAGGATCCATATACGCAGTATTTT
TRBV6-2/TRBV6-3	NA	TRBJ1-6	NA	CASSYEEKSPLHF	TGTGCCAGCAGTTATGAGGAAAAATCACCACTCCACTTT
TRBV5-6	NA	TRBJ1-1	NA	CASSLDGGDTEAFF	TGTGCCAGCAGCTTGGATGGGGGGGACACTGAAGCTTTCTTT
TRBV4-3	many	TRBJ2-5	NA	CASSQDWDWRGWQETQYF	TGCGCCAGCAGCCAAGATTGGGACTGGCGGGGCTGGCAAGAGACCCAGTACTTC
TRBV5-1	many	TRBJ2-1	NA	CASSLQSSYNEQFF	TGCGCCAGCAGCTTGCAGAGCTCCTACAATGAGCAGTTCTTC
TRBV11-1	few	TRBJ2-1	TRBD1	CASSQPYRGRSYNEQFF	TGTGCCAGCAGCCAACCCTACAGGGGAAGGTCCTACAATGAGCAGTTCTTC
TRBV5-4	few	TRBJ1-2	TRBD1	CASSLGQGVNYGYTF	TGTGCCAGCAGCTTGGGGCAGGGGGTTAACTATGGCTACACCTTC
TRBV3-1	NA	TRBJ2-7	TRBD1	CASSLPGQTYEQYF	TGTGCCAGCAGCCTACCGGGACAGACCTACGAGCAGTACTTC
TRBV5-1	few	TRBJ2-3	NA	CASSEGTGTDTQYF	TGCGCCAGCAGCGAGGGGACGGGCACAGATACGCAGTATTTT
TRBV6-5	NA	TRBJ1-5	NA	CASSSGFHCQPQHF	TGTGCCAGCAGCTCCGGTTTCCATTGTCAGCCCCAGCATTTT
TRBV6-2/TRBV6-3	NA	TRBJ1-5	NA	CASTPFGQPQHF	TGTGCCAGCACCCCTTTTGGCCAGCCCCAGCATTTT
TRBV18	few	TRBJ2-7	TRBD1	CASSRTTGGAYEQYF	TGTGCCAGCTCTCGGACGACAGGGGGAGCCTACGAGCAGTACTTC
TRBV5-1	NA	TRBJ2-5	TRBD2	CASSFGTSGGQATQYF	TGCGCCAGCAGCTTCGGGACTAGCGGGGGGCAGGCGACCCAGTACTTC
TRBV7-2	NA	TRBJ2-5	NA	CASRHRLTETQYF	TGTGCCAGCAGACACAGACTCACGGAGACCCAGTACTTC
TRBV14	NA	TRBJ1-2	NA	CASRDPAYGYTF	TGTGCCAGCAGAGATCCGGCCTATGGCTACACCTTC
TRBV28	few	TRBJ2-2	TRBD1	CASRPGTGGSGELFF	TGTGCCAGCAGACCCGGGACAGGGGGCTCCGGGGAGCTGTTTTTT
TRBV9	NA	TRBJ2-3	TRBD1	CASSVTGQGSTDTQYF	TGTGCCAGCAGCGTAACAGGACAGGGGAGCACAGATACGCAGTATTTT
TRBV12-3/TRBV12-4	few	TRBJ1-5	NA	CASSSMGLKNQPQHF	TGTGCCAGTTCATCCATGGGATTAAAGAATCAGCCCCAGCATTTT
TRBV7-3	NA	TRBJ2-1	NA	CASSLMVRGANGEQFF	TGTGCCAGCAGCTTAATGGTACGCGGGGCTAACGGTGAGCAGTTCTTC
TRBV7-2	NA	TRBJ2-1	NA	CASSRSYEQFF	TGTGCCAGCAGCCGAAGTTATGAGCAGTTCTTC
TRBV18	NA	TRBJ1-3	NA	CASPYPGTGGNTIYF	TGTGCCAGCCCATACCCAGGGACGGGAGGAAACACCATATATTTT
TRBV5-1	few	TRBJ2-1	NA	CASSLGVHEQFF	TGCGCCAGCAGCTTGGGGGTCCATGAGCAGTTCTTC
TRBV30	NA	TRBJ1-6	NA	CAWSLGSGLSPLHF	TGTGCCTGGAGCCTCGGGTCAGGGTTGTCACCCCTCCACTTT